This T cell receptor (beta chain) was captured by sequencing in a study of T-cell memory formation after mild COVID-19. From 5'RACE with constant-segment primers came TCR alpha and TCR beta cDNA libraries that carried sample barcodes and UMIs. TCRdb reprocessed the 5' RACE reads via MiXCR and lists one record per CDR3 protein. The sample has fewer than 700,000 distinct CDR3 sequences; roughly 20% are singletons. V was cut by 5 bases and J by 8 bases, with 16 bases left in between. Germline CDR1 reads PRHDT; CDR2 reads FYEKMQ (reference sequence). The CDR3 contains 14 residues. This clonotype was seen only once. Antigen specificity is unknown. General study results and limits: Whereas later expanders leaned CD4+, clones contracting day 15 to 85 showed a balanced CD4/CD8 makeup.

The sample comprised PBMCs or a T cell subset sorted from them (not recorded which). This TCR was recovered from an adult woman who had mild COVID-19 (a few samples of this study predate the infection). Cell type and time point are not known. This chain connects TRBV13 to TRBJ2-1; D possibly matches TRBD1 or TRBD2 (6 bases each). Written as DNA, the CDR3 is TGTGCCAGCAGCGCCCTAGCGAGGGGGGATGAGCAGTTCTTC. It encodes CASSALARGDEQFF.